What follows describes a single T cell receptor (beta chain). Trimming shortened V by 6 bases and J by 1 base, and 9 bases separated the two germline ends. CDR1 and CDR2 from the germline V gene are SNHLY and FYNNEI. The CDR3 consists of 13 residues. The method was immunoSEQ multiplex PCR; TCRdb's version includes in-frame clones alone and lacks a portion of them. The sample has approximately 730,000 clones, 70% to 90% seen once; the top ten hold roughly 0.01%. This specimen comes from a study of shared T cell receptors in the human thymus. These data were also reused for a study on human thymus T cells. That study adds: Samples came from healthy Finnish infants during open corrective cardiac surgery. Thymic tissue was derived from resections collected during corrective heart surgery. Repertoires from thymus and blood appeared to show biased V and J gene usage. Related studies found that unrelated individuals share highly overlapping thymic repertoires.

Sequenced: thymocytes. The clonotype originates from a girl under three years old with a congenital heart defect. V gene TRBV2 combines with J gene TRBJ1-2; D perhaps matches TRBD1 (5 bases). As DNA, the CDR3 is TGTGCCAGCAGCGGACAATGTAACTATGGCTACACCTTC. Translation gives CASSGQCNYGYTF.